The T cell receptor (beta chain) under discussion was sequenced for a study of OX40 agonist ivuxolimab in advanced cancers. The study's findings and limits: Certain nonresponders likewise exhibited a low normalized T-cell clonal expansion.

Generated by immunoSEQ multiplex PCR, the TCRdb table keeps only in-frame clones and is missing some. The sample lists roughly 40,000 clones, around 80% occurring once. Germline V gives CDR1 SGHRS, CDR2 YFSETQ. This CDR3 contains 16 residues. Trimming took 5 bases from V and 5 from J; bases not matched to a gene: 7. Exclusion of a patient followed from autoimmune disease history or systemic immunosuppression. As regards this clone: Its antigen remains unknown.

This clonotype was obtained from an adult with an advanced solid tumor such as melanoma, head and neck, liver or kidney cancer. Sequenced here: CD4+ or CD8+ T cells sorted from blood, sampled in a trial of the OX40 agonist ivuxolimab. The chain recombines TRBV5-1 with TRBJ2-3; 14 bases align to TRBD2. In nucleotides, the CDR3 is TGCGCCAGCAGGACTAGCGGGGGGGCGGTTCGAGATACGCAGTATTTT. Protein sequence: CASRTSGGAVRDTQYF.